One sample yielded the 20 T cell receptor beta chains listed below, sequenced in a study of graft-versus-host responses after intestinal transplantation. Generated by immunoSEQ multiplex PCR, the TCRdb table keeps only in-frame clones and is missing some. This table holds 15,000 to 20,000 clones, approximately 90% found once. The starting material was PBMCs, obtained 357 days after transplant. The receptors here all came from a human patient who received an intestinal transplant, so some T cells may come from the graft donor.

As concerns this clone: This sample also contains other DNA sequences that code for the same CDR3. V is TRBV21-1 and J is TRBJ1-3; the table's D call of TRBD1 was not tested on the DNA. TRBV21-1 is a recognized pseudogene. CDR3 length equals 15 residues. CDR3 protein: CASSKDRGYGNTIYF. The DNA of the CDR3 is TGTGCCAGCAGCAAAGACAGGGGGTATGGAAACACCATATATTTT.

The chain is built from TRBV5-4 and TRBJ2-7, with D perhaps TRBD2 (5 bases). V was pared by 2 bases and J by 2 bases, with 14 bases between. The CDR3 length is 15 residues. Germline CDR1 is SGHNT and CDR2 is YYREEE (reference sequence). CDR3 sequence (DNA): TGTGCCAGCAGCTTAAGTCGGGGAATGACCTACGAGCAGTACTTC. This gives the protein CASSLSRGMTYEQYF.

V usage is TRBV6-5 and J usage is TRBJ2-5, with D perhaps TRBD1 (6 bases). Germline V gives CDR1 MNHEY, CDR2 SVGAGI. Trimming removed 6 bases at V and 3 bases at J, with 14 bases between. The CDR3 length is 14 residues. The CDR3 DNA sequence: TGTGCCAGCAGAGGGGGTGATGTTGAAGAGACCCAGTACTTC. Its translation is CASRGGDVEETQYF.

In nucleotides, the CDR3 is TGTGCCAGCAGCCCCTGGGCGAGCCCCAACACCGGGGAGCTGTTTTTT. Translated: CASSPWASPNTGELFF. The V call is TRBV5-5, the J call TRBJ2-2, with no clear D. V was cut by 4 bases and J by 2 bases, with 15 bases left in between. CDR1 is SGHKS and CDR2 is YYEKEE in the germline V gene (reference sequence). The CDR3 runs 16 residues.

This clone showed up just once. The rearrangement links TRBV19 to TRBJ1-3; D ambiguous. The CDR3 is 16 residues long. Trimming took off 0 bases at V and 1 base at J, with 10 bases between the two ends. Per the germline V gene, CDR1 is LNHDA and CDR2 is SQIVND (reference sequence). The CDR3 DNA reads TGTGCCAGTAGTATAGATTCTGAGGGTTCTGGAAACACCATATATTTT. Its protein is CASSIDSEGSGNTIYF.

This chain uses TRBV9 with TRBJ2-5, with 9 bases identical to TRBD1. The CDR3 has 18 residues. J was trimmed by 1 base and V by 2 bases; bases with no gene match: 12. Per germline, CDR1 SGDLS and CDR2 YYNGEE. The CDR3 sequence: CASSVLGTGIGSQETQYF. The CDR3 region has the DNA TGTGCCAGCAGCGTCTTGGGGACAGGGATAGGATCCCAAGAGACCCAGTACTTC. The whole variable domain, filled in from reference TRBV9 and TRBJ2-5, reads DSGVTQTPKHLITATGQRVTLRCSPRSGDLSVYWYQQSLDQGLQFLIQYYNGEERAKGNILERFSAQQFPDLHSELNLSSLELGDSALYFCASSVLGTGIGSQETQYFGPGTRLLVL.

This chain joins TRBV5-1 and TRBJ1-2, with 7 bases lining up with TRBD1. With V trimmed by 1 base and J by 4 bases, 7 bases remained unmatched. The CDR3 is 15 amino acids. The germline CDR1 and CDR2 sequences are SGHRS and YFSETQ. The CDR3 protein is CASSLYSGGPYGYTF. For the CDR3, the DNA is TGCGCCAGCAGCTTGTACTCAGGGGGGCCCTATGGCTACACCTTC. The full variable domain, completed using reference TRBV5-1 and TRBJ1-2, is KAGVTQTPRYLIKTRGQQVTLSCSPISGHRSVSWYQQTPGQGLQFLFEYFSETQRNKGNFPGRFSGRQFSNSRSEMNVSTLELGDSALYLCASSLYSGGPYGYTFGSGTRLTVV.

The chain joins TRBV7-9 to TRBJ2-5; D possibly corresponds to TRBD1 (5 bases). Gene TRBJ2-7 matches the end of the DNA better, so the J call may be wrong. CDR3 length equals 15 residues. CDR1 and CDR2 from the germline V gene are SEHNR and FQNEAQ (reference sequence). The CDR3 nucleotides read TGTGCCAGCAGCCTGGACACTAAAGCTACCTACGAGCAGTACTTC. It yields the protein CASSLDTKATYEQYF.

This chain links TRBV9 with TRBJ2-6; D perhaps matches TRBD1 (6 bases). Germline loops: CDR1 SGDLS, CDR2 YYNGEE. The V and J ends lost 3 bases and 0 bases respectively, with 10 bases between them. This CDR3 has 16 residues. The CDR3 protein is CASSAGHLSGANVLTF. CDR3 bases: TGTGCCAGCAGCGCGGGACACCTCTCTGGGGCCAACGTCCTGACTTTC.

The chain links TRBV9 to TRBJ2-1, with no clear D. The CDR3 covers 12 residues. CDR1 SGDLS and CDR2 YYNGEE come from the germline V gene. The V and J ends lost 0 bases and 7 bases respectively, with 5 bases between them. The CDR3 is CASSVELNEQFF. The CDR3 DNA reads TGTGCCAGCAGCGTAGAGTTGAATGAGCAGTTCTTC. Supplemented by reference TRBV9 and TRBJ2-1, the full variable domain reads DSGVTQTPKHLITATGQRVTLRCSPRSGDLSVYWYQQSLDQGLQFLIQYYNGEERAKGNILERFSAQQFPDLHSELNLSSLELGDSALYFCASSVELNEQFFGPGTRLTVL.

This clone was recorded a few times. The chain combines TRBV6-4 with TRBJ2-6, with 9 bases aligning to TRBD2. Losses at the gene ends were 3 bases for V and 0 bases for J; bases not matched to a gene: 0. Germline assignment: CDR1 MRHNA and CDR2 SNTAGT. This CDR3 contains 16 residues. The CDR3, as DNA: TGTGCCAGCAGTGAGCGGGGGGGCTCTGGGGCCAACGTCCTGACTTTC. This codes for CASSERGGSGANVLTF.

The chain links TRBV6-1 to TRBJ1-2; D uncertain. V was clipped by 8 bases and J by 11 bases, with 6 bases between them. Germline CDR1 reads MNHNS; CDR2 reads SASEGT. The CDR3 extends over 8 amino acids. CDR3 sequence: CASGDYTF. CDR3 sequence (DNA): TGTGCCAGCGGAGATTACACCTTC.

The genes are TRBV27 and TRBJ1-5, with D possibly matching TRBD1 (5 bases). The CDR3 spans 12 residues. Germline loops: CDR1 MNHEY, CDR2 SMNVEV (reference sequence). V lost 6 bases, J lost 2 bases, and 5 bases lay in between. CDR3 coding DNA: TGTGCCAGCAGGGGGGGCAATCAGCCCCAGCATTTT. Encoded protein: CASRGGNQPQHF.

The genes are TRBV2 and TRBJ2-2, with 10 bases lining up with TRBD2. The V gene's germline CDR1 is SNHLY and CDR2 FYNNEI. The CDR3 has 13 residues. V lost 10 bases, J lost 5 bases, and 4 bases stayed unmatched. CDR3 in amino acids: CATLAGRTGELFF. CDR3 in DNA: TGTGCCACACTAGCGGGGCGGACCGGGGAGCTGTTTTTT.

The genes are TRBV28 and TRBJ1-5, with a tentative D call TRBD1 (6 bases). The CDR3 loop spans 12 amino acids. V was cut by 8 bases and J by 6 bases, with 11 bases left in between. CDR1 is MDHEN, CDR2 SYDVKM, per germline. CDR3 nucleotide sequence: TGTGCCAGCGGACAGCTAAGTCAGCCCCAGCATTTT. It encodes CASGQLSQPQHF.

The chain is built from TRBV18 and TRBJ2-3; 10 nucleotides agree with TRBD2. There are 16 residues in the CDR3. Germline CDR1 KGHSH, CDR2 LQKENI. The junction had 4 bases not matched to a gene; V was cut back by 2 bases and J by 2 bases. CDR3 sequence (DNA): TGTGCCAGCTCACCAAAGCGGGGGGGAATCACAGATACGCAGTATTTT. This sequence encodes CASSPKRGGITDTQYF.

The chain links TRBV2 to TRBJ2-2; the D is unclear. Trimming took off 7 bases at V and 2 bases at J, with 8 bases between the two ends. The germline V gene has CDR1 SNHLY and CDR2 FYNNEI. The CDR3 spans 13 residues. The CDR3 DNA reads TGTGCCAGCAAGGGCAGCAACACCGGGGAGCTGTTTTTT. Protein product: CASKGSNTGELFF.

The DNA of the CDR3 is TGTGCCAGCAGCGTCGGGCCCTACGGGCAGCAGTTCTTC. Translation: CASSVGPYGQQFF. The chain carries TRBV11-3 and TRBJ2-1, with D unclear. The CDR3 is 13 residues long. Germline V gives CDR1 SGHNT, CDR2 YENEEA. The ends were cut back, 5 bases at V and 11 bases at J, with 16 bases in the middle.

The chain combines TRBV6-1 with TRBJ1-2; D not certain. The CDR3 has 13 amino acids. Germline CDR1 and CDR2: MNHNS and SASEGT. V lost 3 bases and J 3 bases, leaving 8 bases between the germline ends. The CDR3: CASSEKDHYGYTF. CDR3 DNA: TGTGCCAGCAGTGAGAAGGACCACTATGGCTACACCTTC.

J is TRBJ2-3 and V is TRBV6-6; perhaps TRBD2 as D (7 bases). Germline CDR1 MNHNY, CDR2 SVGAGI (reference sequence). This CDR3 is 16 amino acids long. Trimming cost V 5 bases and J 5 bases, with 20 bases left between them. In DNA form, the CDR3 reads TGTGCCAGCAGTACCCCCGAGGGGGGGGCAATAGATACGCAGTATTTT. Its protein is CASSTPEGGAIDTQYF.